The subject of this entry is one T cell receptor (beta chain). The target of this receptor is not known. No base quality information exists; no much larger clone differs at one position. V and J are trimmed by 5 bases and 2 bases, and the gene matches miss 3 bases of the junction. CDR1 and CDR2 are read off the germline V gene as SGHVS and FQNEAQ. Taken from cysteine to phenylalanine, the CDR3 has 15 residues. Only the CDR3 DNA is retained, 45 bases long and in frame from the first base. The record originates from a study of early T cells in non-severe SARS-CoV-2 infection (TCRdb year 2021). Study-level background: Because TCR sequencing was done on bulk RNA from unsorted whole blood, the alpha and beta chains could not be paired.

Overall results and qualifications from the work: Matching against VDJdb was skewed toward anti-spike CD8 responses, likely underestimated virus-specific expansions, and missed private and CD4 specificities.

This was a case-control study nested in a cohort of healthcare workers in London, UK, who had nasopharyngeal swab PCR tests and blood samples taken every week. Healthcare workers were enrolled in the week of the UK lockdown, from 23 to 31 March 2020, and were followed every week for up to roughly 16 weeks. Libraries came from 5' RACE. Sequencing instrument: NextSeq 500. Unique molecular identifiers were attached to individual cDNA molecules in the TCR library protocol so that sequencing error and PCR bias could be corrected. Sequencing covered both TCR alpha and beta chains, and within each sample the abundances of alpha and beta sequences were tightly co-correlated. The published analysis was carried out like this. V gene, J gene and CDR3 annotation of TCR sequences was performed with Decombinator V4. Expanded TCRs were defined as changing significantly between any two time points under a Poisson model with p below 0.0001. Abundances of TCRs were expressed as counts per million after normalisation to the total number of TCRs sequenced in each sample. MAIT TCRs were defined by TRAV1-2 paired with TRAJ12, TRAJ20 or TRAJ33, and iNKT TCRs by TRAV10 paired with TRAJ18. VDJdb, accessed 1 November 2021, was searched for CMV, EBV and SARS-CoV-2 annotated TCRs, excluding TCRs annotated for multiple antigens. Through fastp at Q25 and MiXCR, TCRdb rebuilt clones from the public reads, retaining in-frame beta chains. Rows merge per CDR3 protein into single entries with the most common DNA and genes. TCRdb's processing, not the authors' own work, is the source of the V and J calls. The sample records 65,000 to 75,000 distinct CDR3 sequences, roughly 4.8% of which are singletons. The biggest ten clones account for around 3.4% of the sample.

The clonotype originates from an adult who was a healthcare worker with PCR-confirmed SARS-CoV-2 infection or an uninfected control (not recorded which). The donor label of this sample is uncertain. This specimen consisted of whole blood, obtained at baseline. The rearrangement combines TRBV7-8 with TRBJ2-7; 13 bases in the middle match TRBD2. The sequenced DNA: TGTGCCAGCAGCCCGGGACTAGCGGGGACCTACGAGCAGTACTTC. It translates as CASSPGLAGTYEQYF.